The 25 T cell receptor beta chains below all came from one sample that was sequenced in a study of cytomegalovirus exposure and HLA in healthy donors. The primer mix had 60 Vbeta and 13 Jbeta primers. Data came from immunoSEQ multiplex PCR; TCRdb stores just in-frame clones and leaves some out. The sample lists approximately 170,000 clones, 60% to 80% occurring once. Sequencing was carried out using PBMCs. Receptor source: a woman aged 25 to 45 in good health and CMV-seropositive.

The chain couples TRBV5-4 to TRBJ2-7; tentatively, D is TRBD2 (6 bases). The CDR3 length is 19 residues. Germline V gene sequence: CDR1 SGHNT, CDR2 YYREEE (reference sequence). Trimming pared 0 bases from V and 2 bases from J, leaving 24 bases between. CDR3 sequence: CASSLVGGPHSGSPYEQYF. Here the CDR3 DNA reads TGTGCCAGCAGCTTGGTCGGAGGGCCCCACAGCGGCTCCCCCTACGAGCAGTACTTC.

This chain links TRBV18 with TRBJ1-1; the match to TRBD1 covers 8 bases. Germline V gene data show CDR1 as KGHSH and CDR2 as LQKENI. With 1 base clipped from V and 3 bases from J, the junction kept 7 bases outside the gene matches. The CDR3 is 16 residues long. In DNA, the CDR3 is TGTGCCAGCTCACCACGGACAGGGACGGTAGACACTGAAGCTTTCTTT. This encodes CASSPRTGTVDTEAFF.

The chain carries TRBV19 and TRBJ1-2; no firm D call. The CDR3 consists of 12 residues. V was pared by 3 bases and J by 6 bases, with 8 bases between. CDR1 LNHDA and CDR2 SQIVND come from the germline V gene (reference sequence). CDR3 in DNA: TGTGCCAGTAGTATTTCTGCGGATGGCTACACCTTC. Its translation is CASSISADGYTF. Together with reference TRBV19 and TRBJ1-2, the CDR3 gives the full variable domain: DGGITQSPKYLFRKEGQNVTLSCEQNLNHDAMYWYRQDPGQGLRLIYYSQIVNDFQKGDIAEGYSVSREKKESFPLTVTSAQKNPTAFYLCASSISADGYTFGSGTRLTVV.

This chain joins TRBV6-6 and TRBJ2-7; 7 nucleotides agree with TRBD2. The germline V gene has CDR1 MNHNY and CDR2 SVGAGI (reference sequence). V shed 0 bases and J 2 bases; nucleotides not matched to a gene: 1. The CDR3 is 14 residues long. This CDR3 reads CASSYSSGAYEQYF. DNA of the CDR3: TGTGCCAGCAGTTACTCGAGCGGGGCCTACGAGCAGTACTTC.

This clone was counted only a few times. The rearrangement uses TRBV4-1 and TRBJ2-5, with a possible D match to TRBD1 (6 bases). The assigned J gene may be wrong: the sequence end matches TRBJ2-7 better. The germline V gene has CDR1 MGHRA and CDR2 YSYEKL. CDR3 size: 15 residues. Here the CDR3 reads CASSPVDSHTYEQYF. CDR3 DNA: TGCGCCAGCAGCCCGGTGGACAGTCACACCTACGAGCAGTACTTC.

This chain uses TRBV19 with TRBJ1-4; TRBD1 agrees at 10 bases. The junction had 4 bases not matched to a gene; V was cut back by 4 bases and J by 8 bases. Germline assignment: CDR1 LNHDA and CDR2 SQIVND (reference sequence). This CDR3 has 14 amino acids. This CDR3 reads CASSRDRGGEKLFF. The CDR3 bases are TGTGCCAGTAGTAGGGACAGGGGTGGAGAAAAACTGTTTTTT.

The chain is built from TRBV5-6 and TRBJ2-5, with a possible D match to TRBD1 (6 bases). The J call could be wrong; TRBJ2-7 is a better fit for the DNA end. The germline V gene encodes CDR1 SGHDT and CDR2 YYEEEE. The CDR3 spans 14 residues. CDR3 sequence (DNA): TGTGCCAGCTGCTCAGGGGTAGGGTCCTACGAGCAGTACTTC. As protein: CASCSGVGSYEQYF.

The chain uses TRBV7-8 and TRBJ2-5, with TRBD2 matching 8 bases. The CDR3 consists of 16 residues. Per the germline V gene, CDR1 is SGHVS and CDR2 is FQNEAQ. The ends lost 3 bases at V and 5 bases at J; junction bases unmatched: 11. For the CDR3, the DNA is TGTGCCAGCAGCTTGTCTAGCGGGTCTTTCCGGGAGACCCAGTACTTC. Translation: CASSLSSGSFRETQYF.

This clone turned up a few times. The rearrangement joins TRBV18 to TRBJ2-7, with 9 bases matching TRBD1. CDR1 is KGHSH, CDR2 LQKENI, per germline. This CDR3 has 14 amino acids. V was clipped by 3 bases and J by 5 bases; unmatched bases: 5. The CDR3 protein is CASSPDRGRDEQYF. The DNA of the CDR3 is TGTGCCAGCTCACCGGACAGGGGCCGGGACGAGCAGTACTTC.

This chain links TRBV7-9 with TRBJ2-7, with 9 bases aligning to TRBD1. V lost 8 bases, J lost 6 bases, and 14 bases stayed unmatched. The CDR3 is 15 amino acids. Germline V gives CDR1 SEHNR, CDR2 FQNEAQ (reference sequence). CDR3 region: CASVPRTGELGEQYF. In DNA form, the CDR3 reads TGTGCCAGCGTTCCCCGGACAGGGGAGTTGGGCGAGCAGTACTTC.

The CDR3 DNA reads TGTGCCAGCAGTATGCCCGGGACAGGGACATCTGGGGCCAACGTCCTGACTTTC. It translates to CASSMPGTGTSGANVLTF. The chain uses TRBV28 and TRBJ2-6, with 9 bases aligning to TRBD1. CDR1 MDHEN and CDR2 SYDVKM come from the germline V gene. The junction had 9 bases not matched to a gene; V was cut back by 5 bases and J by 1 base. CDR3 length: 18 amino acids.

CDR3 protein: CASSSRQGNEQYF. CDR3 in DNA: TGTGCCAGCAGCTCCCGACAGGGTAACGAGCAGTACTTC. The V call is TRBV7-9, the J call TRBJ2-7, with 7 nucleotides matching TRBD1. Germline trimming cut 4 bases from V and 5 bases from J; bases unmatched to any gene: 5. This CDR3 is 13 amino acids long. Germline values: CDR1 SEHNR, CDR2 FQNEAQ (reference sequence).

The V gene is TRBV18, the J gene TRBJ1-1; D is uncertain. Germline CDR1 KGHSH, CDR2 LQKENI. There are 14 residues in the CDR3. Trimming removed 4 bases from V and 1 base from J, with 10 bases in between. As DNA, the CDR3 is TGTGCCAGCTCACGCAAGCGGGAGAACACTGAAGCTTTCTTT. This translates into CASSRKRENTEAFF.

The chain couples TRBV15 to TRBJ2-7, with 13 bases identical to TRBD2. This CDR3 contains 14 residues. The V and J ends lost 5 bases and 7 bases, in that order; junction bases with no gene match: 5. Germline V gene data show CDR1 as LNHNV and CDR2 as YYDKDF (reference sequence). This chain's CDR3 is CATSRTSGSKEQYF. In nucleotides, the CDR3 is TGTGCCACCAGCCGGACTAGCGGGAGTAAGGAGCAGTACTTC.

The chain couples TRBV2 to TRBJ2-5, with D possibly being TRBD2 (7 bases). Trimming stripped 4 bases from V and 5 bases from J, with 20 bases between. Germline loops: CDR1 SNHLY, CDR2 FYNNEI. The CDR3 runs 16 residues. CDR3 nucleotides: TGTGCCAGCAGTGTCATGGCGGGAGAGGGGGTGGAGACCCAGTACTTC. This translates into CASSVMAGEGVETQYF.

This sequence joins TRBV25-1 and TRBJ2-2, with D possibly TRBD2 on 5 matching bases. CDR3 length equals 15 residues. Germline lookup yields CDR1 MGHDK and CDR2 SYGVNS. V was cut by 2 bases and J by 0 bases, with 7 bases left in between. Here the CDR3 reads CASSETGANTGELFF. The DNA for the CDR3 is TGTGCCAGCAGTGAAACCGGGGCGAACACCGGGGAGCTGTTTTTT. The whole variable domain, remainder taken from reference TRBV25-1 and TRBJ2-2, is EADIYQTPRYLVIGTGKKITLECSQTMGHDKMYWYQQDPGMELHLIHYSYGVNSTEKGDLSSESTVSRIRTEHFPLTLESARPSHTSQYLCASSETGANTGELFFGEGSRLTVL.

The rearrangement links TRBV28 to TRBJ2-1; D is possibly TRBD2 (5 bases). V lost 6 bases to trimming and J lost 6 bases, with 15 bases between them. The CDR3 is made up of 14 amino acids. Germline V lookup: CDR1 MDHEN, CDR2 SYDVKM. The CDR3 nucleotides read TGTGCCAGCAGGGAGGCCCTGGCGGGCAATGAGCAGTTCTTC. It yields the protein CASREALAGNEQFF.

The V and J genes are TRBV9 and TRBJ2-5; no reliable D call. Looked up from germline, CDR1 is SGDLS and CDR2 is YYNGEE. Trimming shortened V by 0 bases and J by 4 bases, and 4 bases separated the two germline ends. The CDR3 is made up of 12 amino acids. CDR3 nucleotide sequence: TGTGCCAGCAGCGTAGAGAGAGAGACCCAGTACTTC. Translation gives CASSVERETQYF. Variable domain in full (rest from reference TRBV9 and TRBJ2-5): DSGVTQTPKHLITATGQRVTLRCSPRSGDLSVYWYQQSLDQGLQFLIQYYNGEERAKGNILERFSAQQFPDLHSELNLSSLELGDSALYFCASSVERETQYFGPGTRLLVL.

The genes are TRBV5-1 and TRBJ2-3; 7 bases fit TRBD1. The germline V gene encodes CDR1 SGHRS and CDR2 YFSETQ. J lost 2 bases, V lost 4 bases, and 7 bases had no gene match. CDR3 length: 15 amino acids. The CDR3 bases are TGCGCCAGCAGCCCCCGGGACAGTCTCACAGATACGCAGTATTTT. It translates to CASSPRDSLTDTQYF. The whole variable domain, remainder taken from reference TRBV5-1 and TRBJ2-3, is KAGVTQTPRYLIKTRGQQVTLSCSPISGHRSVSWYQQTPGQGLQFLFEYFSETQRNKGNFPGRFSGRQFSNSRSEMNVSTLELGDSALYLCASSPRDSLTDTQYFGPGTRLTVL.

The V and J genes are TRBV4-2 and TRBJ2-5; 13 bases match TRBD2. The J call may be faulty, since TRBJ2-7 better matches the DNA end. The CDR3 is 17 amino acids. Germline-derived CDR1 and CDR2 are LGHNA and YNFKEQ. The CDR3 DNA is TGTGCCAGCAGCCAAGATGGGACTAGCGGGACCTCCTACGAGCAGTACTTC. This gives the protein CASSQDGTSGTSYEQYF.

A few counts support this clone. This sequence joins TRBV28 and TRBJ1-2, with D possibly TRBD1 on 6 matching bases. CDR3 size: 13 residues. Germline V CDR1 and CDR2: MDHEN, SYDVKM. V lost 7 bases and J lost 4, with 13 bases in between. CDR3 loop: CASTLTGSYGYTF. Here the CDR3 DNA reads TGTGCCAGCACCTTAACAGGGAGCTATGGCTACACCTTC.

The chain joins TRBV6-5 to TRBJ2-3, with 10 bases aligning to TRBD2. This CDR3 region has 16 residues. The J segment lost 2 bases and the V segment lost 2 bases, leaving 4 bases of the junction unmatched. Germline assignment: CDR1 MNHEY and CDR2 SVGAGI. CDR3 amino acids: CASSYTLAGATDTQYF. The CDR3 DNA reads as TGTGCCAGCAGTTACACCCTAGCGGGGGCCACAGATACGCAGTATTTT.

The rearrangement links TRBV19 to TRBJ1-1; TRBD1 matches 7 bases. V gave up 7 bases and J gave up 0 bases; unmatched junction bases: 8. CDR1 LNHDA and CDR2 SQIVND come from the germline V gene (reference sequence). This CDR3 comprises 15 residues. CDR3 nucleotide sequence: TGTGCCAGTAAAACAGGGGAGTACATGAACACTGAAGCTTTCTTT. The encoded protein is CASKTGEYMNTEAFF.

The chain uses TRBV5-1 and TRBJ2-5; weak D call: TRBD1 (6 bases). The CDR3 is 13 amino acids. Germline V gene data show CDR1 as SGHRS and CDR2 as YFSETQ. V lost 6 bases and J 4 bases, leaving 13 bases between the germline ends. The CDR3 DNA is TGCGCCAGCAATCTGGGGGCTGGAGAGACCCAGTACTTC. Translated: CASNLGAGETQYF.

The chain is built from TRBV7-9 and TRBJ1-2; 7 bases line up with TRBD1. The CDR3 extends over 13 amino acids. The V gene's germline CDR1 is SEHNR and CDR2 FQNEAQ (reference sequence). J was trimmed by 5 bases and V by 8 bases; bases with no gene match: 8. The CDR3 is CASGGQPFYGYTF. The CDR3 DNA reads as TGTGCCAGCGGGGGACAGCCTTTTTATGGCTACACCTTC.